One sample yielded the 2 T cell receptor beta chains listed below, sequenced in a study of tumor and adjacent non-tumor tissue in lung cancer. Three rounds of nested PCR, following a modified ARM-PCR protocol, produced the TCRbeta library. TCRdb itself ran the multiplex PCR reads through MiXCR, one entry per CDR3 protein. The table records some 78,000 distinct CDR3 sequences, around 85% of them present only once. RNA was extracted from bulk tissue without any cell sorting. Sequenced sample: lung tumor tissue. All receptors derive from a woman in her forties or fifties with non-small cell lung cancer.

As regards this clonotype: A much larger clone differs from this one at a single base, so this may be a read error. The chain recombines TRBV20-1 with TRBJ2-5, with unresolved D. Trimming stripped 0 bases from V and 7 bases from J, with 18 bases between. CDR3 length: 15 amino acids. Germline V gene lookup returns CDR1 DFQATT and CDR2 SNEGSKA (reference sequence). This CDR3 reads CSARDEARPLWTQYF. Written as DNA, the CDR3 is TGCAGTGCTAGAGATGAGGCTAGGCCCCTGTGGACCCAGTACTTC.

A word on this clonotype: A read error may produce the germline difference seen at one junction end. This rearrangement joins TRBV20-1 to TRBJ2-7; D call uncertain. CDR1 DFQATT and CDR2 SNEGSKA come from the germline V gene (reference sequence). The CDR3 spans 14 residues. The CDR3 is CSDRDQNYGYGQYF. In nucleotides, the CDR3 is TGCAGTGATAGAGATCAGAACTACGGGTACGGGCAGTACTTC.